This TCR beta chain stems from a study of cytomegalovirus exposure and HLA in healthy donors. For this clone: Its antigen remains unidentified.

The study ran its PCR with 60 Vbeta and 13 Jbeta primers. Data came from immunoSEQ multiplex PCR; TCRdb stores just in-frame clones and leaves some out. The top ten hold over 3% of the sample, which has about 130,000 clones, 83% seen once. Trimming removed 5 bases from V and 5 bases from J, with 16 bases in between. The CDR3 extends over 15 amino acids. The germline CDR1 and CDR2 sequences are SEHNR and FQNEAQ (reference sequence). Overall study findings and caveats: 150 or so TCR beta chains were listed as cytomegalovirus-associated. According to reports, the classifier identified cytomegalovirus status with high specificity and sensitivity. Later, TCR association rates were found to vary by HLA locus, highest for DRB1 and lowest for HLA-C. A prior analysis recorded that most TCR beta V segments were productive about 90% or about 30% of the time.

The sample was PBMCs. The J gene is TRBJ1-5, the V gene TRBV7-9; D remains unclear. The sequence came from a woman in her forties in good health and CMV-seropositive. The CDR3, as DNA: TGTGCCAGCAGCCCGGGGATGGTTGGCGATCAGCCCCAGCATTTT. It encodes CASSPGMVGDQPQHF.